Below are 30 T cell receptor beta chains sequenced from a single sample in a study of a mutant IDH1 vaccine in newly diagnosed glioma. These receptors' antigens are unknown. The time point was: week 23, last vaccination. Doses of 300 ug of mutant IDH1 20-mer peptide were given with topical imiquimod. TCRdb's table, derived via immunoSEQ multiplex PCR, lists solely in-frame clones and lacks some. The data hold approximately 39,000 clones, with roughly 79% observed a single time. The sample in question was PBMCs, obtained from a glioma patient whose treatment included an IDH1 peptide vaccine. The receptors here all came from a man aged 35 to 55 with glioma.

The J gene is TRBJ2-7, the V gene TRBV6-5; possibly TRBD1 for D (6 bases). The CDR3 spans 16 residues. V was cut by 0 bases and J by 0 bases, with 12 bases left in between. CDR1 is MNHEY and CDR2 is SVGAGI in the germline V gene. The CDR3, as DNA: TGTGCCAGCAGTTACTCAGGGACAAAACTCTCCTACGAGCAGTACTTC. It yields the protein CASSYSGTKLSYEQYF.

This clone was picked up one time. The gene calls are TRBV7-2 and TRBJ2-4; D remains ambiguous. CDR1 SGHTA and CDR2 FQGNSA come from the germline V gene. Trimming removed 8 bases from V and 0 bases from J, with 11 bases in between. This CDR3 region has 14 residues. The CDR3 sequence: CASALPVAKNIQYF. The CDR3 bases are TGTGCCAGCGCCCTTCCGGTAGCCAAAAACATTCAGTACTTC.

The chain employs TRBV13 and TRBJ2-5, with 9 bases identical to TRBD1. The CDR3 contains 14 residues. Germline CDR1 is PRHDT and CDR2 is FYEKMQ (reference sequence). V trimming: 5 bases; J trimming: 4 bases; junction bases outside the gene matches: 5. CDR3 DNA sequence: TGTGCCAGCAGCCCATCGACAGGGGGAGAGACCCAGTACTTC. Protein: CASSPSTGGETQYF. The full variable domain, its missing parts supplied by reference TRBV13 and TRBJ2-5, is AAGVIQSPRHLIKEKRETATLKCYPIPRHDTVYWYQQGPGQDPQFLISFYEKMQSDKGSIPDRFSAQQFSDYHSELNMSSLELGDSALYFCASSPSTGGETQYFGPGTRLLVL.

The chain uses TRBV4-1 and TRBJ2-7; no firm D call. Germline V lookup: CDR1 MGHRA, CDR2 YSYEKL. CDR3 length: 17 amino acids. The V end lost 1 base, the J end lost 2 bases, and 18 bases lay between the germline ends. CDR3 in DNA: TGCGCCAGCAGCCAAGCAATTTCGGGCCTGGGGACCTACGAGCAGTACTTC. Translated: CASSQAISGLGTYEQYF.

This chain uses TRBV5-1 with TRBJ2-5; TRBD2 matches 9 bases. The DNA end is a closer match to TRBJ2-7, so the J assignment may be wrong. The germline V gene has CDR1 SGHRS and CDR2 YFSETQ. CDR3 length: 15 residues. In DNA, the CDR3 is TGCGCCAGCAGCTTGTTGTCTAGCGGGACATACGAGCAGTACTTC. This sequence encodes CASSLLSSGTYEQYF.

V is TRBV10-3 and J is TRBJ1-6; D is perhaps TRBD1 (6 bases). V lost 2 bases to trimming and J lost 7 bases, with 9 bases between them. The germline gives CDR1 ENHRY, CDR2 SYGVKD. The CDR3 runs to 14 residues. CDR3: CAISEGGPNSPLHF. For the CDR3, the DNA is TGTGCCATCAGTGAGGGGGGGCCCAATTCACCCCTCCACTTT.

This chain uses TRBV6-6 with TRBJ2-7; 9 bases are a match to TRBD2. V lost 4 bases and J lost 0; bases outside the gene matches: 4. Germline-derived CDR1 and CDR2 are MNHNY and SVGAGI (reference sequence). The CDR3 is 15 amino acids. CDR3 amino acids: CASSLIAGVSYEQYF. CDR3 nucleotide sequence: TGTGCCAGCAGTTTAATAGCGGGGGTCTCCTACGAGCAGTACTTC.

V and J are TRBV19 and TRBJ1-2; D uncertain. This CDR3 is 13 amino acids long. Germline V gene lookup returns CDR1 LNHDA and CDR2 SQIVND (reference sequence). V dropped 1 base and J dropped 4 bases, with 7 bases sitting between them. In DNA form, the CDR3 reads TGTGCCAGTAGTATAGGGTCTGGCTATGGCTACACCTTC. Its protein product is CASSIGSGYGYTF.

The CDR3, as DNA: TGTGCCAGCAGCGATGGGGGCAACAATCAGCCCCAGCATTTT. Its protein product is CASSDGGNNQPQHF. V is TRBV6-5 and J is TRBJ1-5, with TRBD1 as a possible D gene (6 bases). V lost 6 bases and J 3 bases, leaving 12 bases between the germline ends. The germline gives CDR1 MNHEY, CDR2 SVGAGI. The CDR3 extends over 14 amino acids.

The rearrangement links TRBV10-1 to TRBJ2-3; TRBD1 matches at 9 bases. The germline V gene has CDR1 WNHNN and CDR2 SYGVQD (reference sequence). The CDR3 totals 16 residues. V shed 4 bases, J shed 1 base, and the junction held 6 bases outside the gene matches. The CDR3 DNA is TGCGCCAGCAGTGGCGGAACAGGGGGCCGCACAGATACGCAGTATTTT. This codes for CASSGGTGGRTDTQYF.

The chain uses TRBV11-1 and TRBJ2-1, with 8 bases fitting TRBD1. The germline gives CDR1 SGHAT, CDR2 FQDESV (reference sequence). The CDR3 is 16 residues long. The V and J ends lost 1 base and 8 bases, in that order; junction bases with no gene match: 10. DNA for the CDR3: TGTGCCAGCAGCTTAGGACCCCCCAGGGGGCAATATGAGCAGTTCTTC. Amino acids: CASSLGPPRGQYEQFF.

The chain joins TRBV18 to TRBJ1-6; D is undetermined. V was cut by 6 bases and J by 5 bases, with 14 bases left in between. CDR1 KGHSH and CDR2 LQKENI come from the germline V gene. This CDR3 contains 15 residues. CDR3 sequence (DNA): TGTGCCAGCTCCCTAAGGAACGGAGATAATTCACCCCTCCACTTT. It translates to CASSLRNGDNSPLHF.

This clone has more than one count but fewer than ten. The chain links TRBV5-4 to TRBJ1-1, with D perhaps TRBD1 (5 bases). The CDR3 runs to 14 residues. Germline V gene lookup returns CDR1 SGHNT and CDR2 YYREEE (reference sequence). Trimming pared 0 bases from V and 7 bases from J, leaving 13 bases between. Here the CDR3 DNA reads TGTGCCAGCAGCTTGGTGCAGGGAGGAGGTGAAGCTTTCTTT. This codes for CASSLVQGGGEAFF. Drawing the rest from reference TRBV5-4 and TRBJ1-1, the complete variable domain is ETGVTQSPTHLIKTRGQQVTLRCSSQSGHNTVSWYQQALGQGPQFIFQYYREEENGRGNFPPRFSGLQFPNYSSELNVNALELDDSALYLCASSLVQGGGEAFFGQGTRLTVV.

The gene calls are TRBV28 and TRBJ1-3; D unclear. Trimming stripped 2 bases from V and 0 bases from J, with 14 bases between. Germline assignment: CDR1 MDHEN and CDR2 SYDVKM. This CDR3 has 17 residues. CDR3 nucleotide sequence: TGTGCCAGCAGTTTACTGACCGGTGGCTTCTCTGGAAACACCATATATTTT. It encodes CASSLLTGGFSGNTIYF.

The chain combines TRBV6-6 with TRBJ1-4; no firm D call. V lost 0 bases and J lost 0, with 8 bases in between. Per the germline V gene, CDR1 is MNHNY and CDR2 is SVGAGI (reference sequence). The CDR3 is made up of 16 amino acids. DNA of the CDR3: TGTGCCAGCAGTTACTCCCAGCCCCCAACTAATGAAAAACTGTTTTTT. Protein: CASSYSQPPTNEKLFF.

The genes are TRBV9 and TRBJ2-3, with D possibly TRBD1 on 5 matching bases. The CDR3 has 15 residues. Germline-derived CDR1 and CDR2 are SGDLS and YYNGEE. Trimming left V 0 bases short and J 1 base short, with 9 bases between. The DNA of the CDR3 is TGTGCCAGCAGCGTAGAGGCCAGGGGCACAGATACGCAGTATTTT. It encodes CASSVEARGTDTQYF.

The V call is TRBV2, the J call TRBJ1-2; D remains unclear. CDR1 and CDR2 from the germline V gene are SNHLY and FYNNEI. The CDR3 length is 12 residues. V gave up 3 bases and J gave up 4 bases, with 6 bases separating them. CDR3 amino acids: CASSEGFYGYTF. CDR3 DNA: TGTGCCAGCAGTGAGGGGTTCTATGGCTACACCTTC.

This clone appeared a few times. V and J are TRBV10-3 and TRBJ1-1; weak D call: TRBD1 (6 bases). V was pared by 3 bases and J by 6 bases, with 14 bases between. The CDR3 consists of 14 residues. Germline CDR1 is ENHRY and CDR2 is SYGVKD. CDR3 region: CAISDPGVFAEAFF. CDR3 sequence (DNA): TGTGCCATCAGTGACCCAGGGGTATTCGCTGAAGCTTTCTTT.

The chain links TRBV5-6 to TRBJ2-1; no reliable D call. V lost 0 bases and J lost 3, with 13 bases in between. The CDR3 is 16 residues long. CDR1 is SGHDT and CDR2 is YYEEEE in the germline V gene. The CDR3 sequence: CASSLALEQHYNEQFF. The CDR3 region has the DNA TGTGCCAGCAGCTTGGCCCTCGAGCAGCACTACAATGAGCAGTTCTTC.

The CDR3 reads CASSSGSGSGNTQYF. The CDR3 DNA sequence: TGTGCCAGCAGCTCGGGATCCGGGTCGGGGAATACGCAGTATTTT. The chain links TRBV7-3 to TRBJ2-3, with D perhaps matching TRBD2 (5 bases). The germline CDR1 and CDR2 sequences are SGHTA and FQGTGA. CDR3 length: 15 amino acids. V gave up 4 bases and J gave up 7 bases, with 18 bases separating them.

This clone was seen a few times. The chain is built from TRBV28 and TRBJ2-1, with 11 bases lining up with TRBD2. The J segment lost 10 bases and the V segment lost 6 bases, leaving 11 bases of the junction unmatched. CDR3 length: 15 residues. The germline V gene has CDR1 MDHEN and CDR2 SYDVKM. The CDR3 region is CASSRGTSGYREQFF. CDR3 DNA sequence: TGTGCCAGCAGCCGGGGGACTAGCGGATACAGGGAGCAGTTCTTC.

This rearrangement joins TRBV4-3 to TRBJ2-7; the match to TRBD1 covers 11 bases. Germline lookup yields CDR1 LGHNA and CDR2 YSLEER. The V segment lost 1 base and the J segment 3 bases; nucleotides outside the gene matches: 5. This CDR3 spans 16 amino acids. The CDR3 loop reads CASSQAWTGGLYEQYF. As DNA, the CDR3 is TGCGCCAGCAGCCAAGCCTGGACAGGGGGCCTCTACGAGCAGTACTTC.

The genes are TRBV6-1 and TRBJ1-2, with D tentatively TRBD1 (5 bases). Germline V gives CDR1 MNHNS, CDR2 SASEGT. V was clipped by 0 bases and J by 8 bases, with 13 bases between them. This CDR3 is 14 amino acids long. Here the CDR3 DNA reads TGTGCCAGCAGTGAAGCGGACAACTCGGGAGGCTACACCTTC. Its translation: CASSEADNSGGYTF.

The chain is built from TRBV19 and TRBJ2-3; the D gene is possibly TRBD2 (6 bases). The V end was cut by 3 bases, the J end by 9 bases, with 13 bases between. Germline CDR1 reads LNHDA; CDR2 reads SQIVND (reference sequence). The CDR3 has 13 amino acids. CDR3 DNA sequence: TGTGCCAGTAGTATCACTTCGCGGGACACGCAGTATTTT. This translates into CASSITSRDTQYF.

The J gene is TRBJ2-5, the V gene TRBV6-5; D gene uncertain. Trimming took off 0 bases at V and 2 bases at J, with 7 bases between the two ends. The CDR3 consists of 14 residues. Germline V CDR1 and CDR2: MNHEY, SVGAGI. The CDR3 nucleotides are TGTGCCAGCAGTTACTCGATGGGACAAGAGACCCAGTACTTC. Encoded protein: CASSYSMGQETQYF.

This clone was found a few times. This chain connects TRBV28 to TRBJ2-7; D is unresolved. The V gene's germline CDR1 is MDHEN and CDR2 SYDVKM. The CDR3 consists of 12 residues. The ends were cut back, 3 bases at V and 3 bases at J, with 6 bases in the middle. The CDR3 DNA sequence: TGTGCCAGCAGTTTCCGCCTCTACGAGCAGTACTTC. Residues: CASSFRLYEQYF.

V usage is TRBV5-1 and J usage is TRBJ1-2; 10 bases match TRBD1. J gave up 10 bases and V 2 bases, and 8 bases lay outside the gene matches. CDR1 and CDR2 (germline): SGHRS, YFSETQ. CDR3 length: 14 amino acids. CDR3 nucleotides: TGCGCCAGCAGCTTCTGGACAGGGGGATTTGACTACACCTTC. This gives the protein CASSFWTGGFDYTF.

This chain links TRBV6-4 with TRBJ2-3; no clear D. The CDR3 is made up of 13 amino acids. Per germline, CDR1 MRHNA and CDR2 SNTAGT. The V end lost 2 bases, the J end lost 0 bases, and 3 bases lay between the germline ends. CDR3: CASSDGSTDTQYF. Here the CDR3 DNA reads TGTGCCAGCAGTGACGGGAGCACAGATACGCAGTATTTT.

This clone has a handful of counts. V is TRBV19 and J is TRBJ2-1; 9 nucleotides agree with TRBD2. The CDR3 is 14 amino acids. V was clipped by 6 bases and J by 10 bases; unmatched bases: 10. From germline, CDR1 is LNHDA and CDR2 SQIVND (reference sequence). The CDR3 sequence: CASRTHPGTSEQFF. CDR3 nucleotides: TGTGCCAGTAGGACCCACCCCGGGACTAGCGAGCAGTTCTTC.

A few counts support this clone. This sequence joins TRBV4-3 and TRBJ2-2; D is perhaps TRBD2 (6 bases). Trimming took off 1 base at V and 5 bases at J, with 14 bases between the two ends. Germline-derived CDR1 and CDR2 are LGHNA and YSLEER. The CDR3 has 16 amino acids. DNA of the CDR3: TGCGCCAGCAGCCAAGGTCCGACTAGGGTGACCGGGGAGCTGTTTTTT. Translating gives CASSQGPTRVTGELFF.